The next 18 T cell receptor beta chains were all read from a single sample in a study of shared clonotypes between healthy human individuals. Assay used: immunoSEQ multiplex PCR; TCRdb lists only in-frame clones, some missing. The data hold 1.6 million or so clones, with approximately 98.5% observed a single time. What was sequenced was naive CD4+ T cells sorted from blood. The subset here: CD45RA+ positively selected. These TCRs come from a man aged 25 to 45 in good health.

The chain combines TRBV5-1 with TRBJ2-7; 7 positions agree with TRBD1. The CDR3 has 14 amino acids. Trimming cost V 3 bases and J 4 bases; bases outside gene matches: 7. Germline CDR1 SGHRS, CDR2 YFSETQ. CDR3 DNA: TGCGCCAGCAGCTGGAGACAGGGAGAGTACGAGCAGTACTTC. Protein product: CASSWRQGEYEQYF.

V is TRBV5-6 and J is TRBJ1-1; D perhaps matches TRBD1 (5 bases). V lost 0 bases and J 5 bases, leaving 14 bases between the germline ends. Germline V gene sequence: CDR1 SGHDT, CDR2 YYEEEE. The CDR3 sequence is 15 residues long. The CDR3 DNA reads as TGTGCCAGCAGCTTGGATTATGGAGGGGCGACTGAAGCTTTCTTT. Translated, it gives CASSLDYGGATEAFF.

V is TRBV4-1 and J is TRBJ2-6; possible D gene TRBD2, 6 bases. The CDR3 consists of 16 residues. In germline, CDR1 is MGHRA, CDR2 YSYEKL. Trimming took off 1 base at V and 4 bases at J, with 11 bases between the two ends. As DNA, the CDR3 is TGCGCCAGCAGCCAAGTTCGTGCGGGAGGGGCCAACGTCCTGACTTTC. Translated, it gives CASSQVRAGGANVLTF.

The chain uses TRBV7-2 and TRBJ1-1; 10 bases fit TRBD1. The CDR3 runs to 15 residues. From germline, CDR1 is SGHTA and CDR2 FQGNSA. The V gene end was trimmed by 1 base and the J gene end by 5 bases; junction bases not matched to a gene: 4. CDR3 DNA: TGTGCCAGCAGCTTAGGGACAGGGGGTGGGACTGAAGCTTTCTTT. It specifies CASSLGTGGGTEAFF.

This chain joins TRBV5-1 and TRBJ1-1; TRBD1 matches 7 bases. The V and J ends lost 4 bases and 4 bases, in that order; junction bases with no gene match: 10. Germline lookup yields CDR1 SGHRS and CDR2 YFSETQ. The CDR3 extends over 15 amino acids. Here the CDR3 DNA reads TGCGCCAGCAGCCTGGAAGGGACAGATCTCACTGAAGCTTTCTTT. It translates to CASSLEGTDLTEAFF.

Turning to this clone: The sample carries other DNA sequences with the same CDR3. This chain connects TRBV19 to TRBJ2-7, with D perhaps matching TRBD1 (6 bases). The CDR3 runs to 13 residues. Per the germline V gene, CDR1 is LNHDA and CDR2 is SQIVND (reference sequence). V lost 5 bases and J 4 bases, leaving 12 bases between the germline ends. CDR3 nucleotide sequence: TGTGCCAGTAGTCTACAGGGATCTTACGAGCAGTACTTC. Its translation: CASSLQGSYEQYF.

The rearrangement links TRBV7-2 to TRBJ2-3; 11 nucleotides match TRBD2. This CDR3 has 15 residues. Unmatched junction bases numbered 2, after V lost 5 bases and J lost 1 base. Germline V gene sequence: CDR1 SGHTA, CDR2 FQGNSA. The CDR3 DNA reads as TGTGCCAGCAGCCGGGGACTAGCGGGCACAGATACGCAGTATTTT. Amino acid sequence: CASSRGLAGTDTQYF.

The rearrangement uses TRBV28 and TRBJ2-5, with 10 bases that match TRBD1. The CDR3 runs to 15 residues. Germline values: CDR1 MDHEN, CDR2 SYDVKM. J was trimmed by 1 base and V by 5 bases; bases with no gene match: 4. The CDR3 DNA reads TGTGCCAGCAGTCCCGACAGGGGGCTCCAAGAGACCCAGTACTTC. Translated: CASSPDRGLQETQYF.

The chain has TRBV7-9 and TRBJ2-2, with 11 bases identical to TRBD2. Germline V gene lookup returns CDR1 SEHNR and CDR2 FQNEAQ (reference sequence). With 5 bases clipped from V and 2 bases from J, the junction kept 10 bases outside the gene matches. This CDR3 is 18 amino acids long. The CDR3 coding sequence is TGTGCCAGCAGCGCTCGGACTAGCGGGTGGACAAACACCGGGGAGCTGTTTTTT. This gives the protein CASSARTSGWTNTGELFF.

This chain joins TRBV7-2 and TRBJ2-1, with 9 bases aligning to TRBD2. Germline CDR1 SGHTA, CDR2 FQGNSA. Unmatched junction bases numbered 11, after V lost 5 bases and J lost 9 bases. The CDR3 totals 15 residues. CDR3 sequence: CASSPRGLARGEQFF. In nucleotides, the CDR3 is TGTGCCAGCAGCCCTCGGGGACTAGCTCGGGGTGAGCAGTTCTTC.

Turning to this clone: This CDR3 is also generated by other DNA sequences in the sample. The chain couples TRBV5-1 to TRBJ2-5, with unresolved D. V was pared by 0 bases and J by 5 bases, with 8 bases between. This CDR3 contains 13 residues. In germline, CDR1 is SGHRS, CDR2 YFSETQ. The CDR3 bases are TGCGCCAGCAGCTTGGGGCCCGGGGAGACCCAGTACTTC. It translates to CASSLGPGETQYF.

This chain links TRBV6-5 with TRBJ1-5; D remains unclear. Trimming pared 5 bases from V and 6 bases from J, leaving 14 bases between. This CDR3 is 14 amino acids long. Germline loops: CDR1 MNHEY, CDR2 SVGAGI. DNA for the CDR3: TGTGCCAGCAGTCCCCGACCGGGCGGTCAGCCCCAGCATTTT. This gives the protein CASSPRPGGQPQHF.

The rearrangement links TRBV18 to TRBJ2-1; 8 nucleotides align to TRBD1. Per the germline V gene, CDR1 is KGHSH and CDR2 is LQKENI. Trimming at V came to 0 bases and at J to 8 bases, leaving 6 bases not matched to a gene. CDR3 length: 15 residues. CDR3 nucleotides: TGTGCCAGCTCACCACCGAGTGACAGGGGACATGAGCAGTTCTTC. Its translation: CASSPPSDRGHEQFF. The full variable domain, its missing parts supplied by reference TRBV18 and TRBJ2-1, is NAGVMQNPRHLVRRRGQEARLRCSPMKGHSHVYWYRQLPEEGLKFMVYLQKENIIDESGMPKERFSAEFPKEGPSILRIQQVVRGDSAAYFCASSPPSDRGHEQFFGPGTRLTVL.

V usage is TRBV18 and J usage is TRBJ2-7; D is unresolved. The CDR3 totals 14 residues. Trimming shortened V by 6 bases and J by 7 bases, and 19 bases separated the two germline ends. Germline values: CDR1 KGHSH, CDR2 LQKENI. CDR3 amino acids: CASSPTLPPLEQYF. CDR3 bases: TGTGCCAGCTCTCCGACATTGCCGCCCCTGGAGCAGTACTTC.

This clone was seen a single time. This rearrangement joins TRBV6-6 to TRBJ2-2; 9 bases are shared with TRBD2. V trimming: 3 bases; J trimming: 6 bases; junction bases outside the gene matches: 5. CDR1 is MNHNY and CDR2 is SVGAGI in the germline V gene (reference sequence). This CDR3 region has 15 residues. The CDR3 reads CASSYRTSVAGELFF. The CDR3 DNA reads TGTGCCAGCAGTTATCGGACTAGCGTCGCCGGGGAGCTGTTTTTT.

The chain has TRBV2 and TRBJ2-6; no reliable D call. The length of the CDR3 is 14 residues. Trimming shortened V by 3 bases and J by 4 bases, and 7 bases separated the two germline ends. The germline V gene has CDR1 SNHLY and CDR2 FYNNEI. CDR3 sequence reads: CASSDGRGANVLTF. The DNA of the CDR3 is TGTGCCAGCAGTGATGGTCGGGGGGCCAACGTCCTGACTTTC.

The gene calls are TRBV7-8 and TRBJ2-5, with D tentatively TRBD1 (6 bases). Germline-derived CDR1 and CDR2 are SGHVS and FQNEAQ. CDR3 length: 17 amino acids. Trimming stripped 4 bases from V and 0 bases from J, with 18 bases between. The CDR3 coding sequence is TGTGCCAGCAGCTCGACCTATCCCGGGACAAACCAAGAGACCCAGTACTTC. Amino acid sequence: CASSSTYPGTNQETQYF.

This chain connects TRBV6-6 to TRBJ2-7; TRBD2 aligns across 12 bases. Trimming cost V 7 bases and J 4 bases; bases outside gene matches: 5. The CDR3 contains 14 residues. Germline-derived CDR1 and CDR2 are MNHNY and SVGAGI (reference sequence). CDR3 DNA sequence: TGTGCCAGCAAAGGACTAGCGGGATTATACGAGCAGTACTTC. Translated: CASKGLAGLYEQYF.